This T cell receptor beta chain was sequenced during a study of T cell responses to AZD1222 COVID-19 vaccine. Libraries were prepared by immunoSEQ multiplex PCR; TCRdb keeps only in-frame clonotypes and omits some of them. The profile shows about 70,000 clones, roughly 85% of them singletons. This receptor was identified in an adult in good health. Sequences were derived from peripheral blood, sampled on day 0 of AZD1222 vaccination.

The CDR3 loop is CASSLEWLTGGGGEQYF. The CDR3 DNA is TGTGCCAGCAGCCTTGAATGGTTAACGGGGGGGGGAGGCGAGCAGTACTTC. The chain joins TRBV5-5 to TRBJ2-7; 8 positions agree with TRBD2. Germline V gene sequence: CDR1 SGHKS, CDR2 YYEKEE (reference sequence). The CDR3 has 17 amino acids. V gave up 4 bases and J gave up 6 bases; unmatched junction bases: 18.